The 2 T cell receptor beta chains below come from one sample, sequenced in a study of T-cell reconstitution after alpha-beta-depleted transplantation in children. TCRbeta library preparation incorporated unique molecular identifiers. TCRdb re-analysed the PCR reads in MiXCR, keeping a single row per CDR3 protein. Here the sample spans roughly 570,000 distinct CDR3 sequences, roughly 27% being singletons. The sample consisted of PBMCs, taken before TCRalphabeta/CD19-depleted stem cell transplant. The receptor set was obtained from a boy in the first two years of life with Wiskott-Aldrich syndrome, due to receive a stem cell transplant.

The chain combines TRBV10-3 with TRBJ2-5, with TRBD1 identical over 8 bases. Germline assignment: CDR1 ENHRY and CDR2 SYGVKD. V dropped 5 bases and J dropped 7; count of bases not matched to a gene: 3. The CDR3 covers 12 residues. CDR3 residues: CAISPDRATQYF. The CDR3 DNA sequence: TGTGCCATCAGTCCGGACAGGGCGACCCAGTACTTC.

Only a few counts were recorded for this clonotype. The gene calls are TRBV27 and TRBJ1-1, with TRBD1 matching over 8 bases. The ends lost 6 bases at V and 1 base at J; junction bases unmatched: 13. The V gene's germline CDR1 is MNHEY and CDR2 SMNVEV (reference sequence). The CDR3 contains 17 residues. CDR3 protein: CASRRGAGGMRNTEAFF. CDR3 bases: TGTGCCAGCAGAAGGGGGGCAGGGGGCATGCGGAACACTGAAGCTTTCTTT.